The T cell receptor beta chain described here comes from a study of cytomegalovirus exposure and HLA in healthy donors. Notes on this clone: At the DNA level, this CDR3 is encoded by other sequences in the same sample as well.

The PCR used 60 Vbeta and 13 Jbeta primers. The data were produced by immunoSEQ multiplex PCR, yet TCRdb's version contains in-frame clones alone and is incomplete. This sample yields around 100,000 clones, of which over 75% are seen a single time; 5.5% to 8% belongs to the top ten. CDR1 and CDR2 (germline): SGDLS, YYNGEE. Deletions cut 3 bases from V and 4 bases from J, with 8 bases between. The CDR3 is made up of 13 amino acids. The sample taken for sequencing was PBMCs. This clonotype was sampled from a man between 25 and 39 years old in good health and CMV-seronegative. The chain links TRBV9 to TRBJ1-3, with D possibly TRBD1 on 5 matching bases. The CDR3 loop is CASSARTGNTIYF. The CDR3 DNA reads TGTGCCAGCAGCGCGAGGACAGGAAACACCATATATTTT.